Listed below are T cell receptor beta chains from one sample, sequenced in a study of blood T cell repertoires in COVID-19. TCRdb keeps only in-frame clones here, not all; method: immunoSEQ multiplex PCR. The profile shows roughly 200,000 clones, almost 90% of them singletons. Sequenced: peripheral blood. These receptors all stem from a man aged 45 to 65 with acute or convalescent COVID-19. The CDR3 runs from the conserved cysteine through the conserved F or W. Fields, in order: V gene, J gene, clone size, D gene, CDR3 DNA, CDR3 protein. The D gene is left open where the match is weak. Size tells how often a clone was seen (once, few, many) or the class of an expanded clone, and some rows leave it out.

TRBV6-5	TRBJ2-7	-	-	TGTGCCAGCAGCTCTACGACAGGCGAAAACGAGCAGTACTTC	CASSSTTGENEQYF
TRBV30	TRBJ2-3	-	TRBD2	TGTGCCTGGAGTATGGGGAGGGGTAACACAGATACGCAGTATTTT	CAWSMGRGNTDTQYF
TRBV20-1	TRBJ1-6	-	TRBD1	TGCAGTGCTAGTTTTCTCCGGGACAGGTATAATTCACCCCTCCACTTT	CSASFLRDRYNSPLHF
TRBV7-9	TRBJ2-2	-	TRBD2	TGTGCCAGCAGCTCTAGCGGGGAGAACACCGGGGAGCTGTTTTTT	CASSSSGENTGELFF
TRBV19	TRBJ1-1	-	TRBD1	TGTGCCAGTAGTATAGATTGGGACAGGGGGAACACTGAAGCTTTCTTT	CASSIDWDRGNTEAFF
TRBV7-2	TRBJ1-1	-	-	TGTGCCAGCAGCCGAGGGGGGGGCACTGAAGCTTTCTTT	CASSRGGGTEAFF
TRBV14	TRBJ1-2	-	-	TGTGCCAGCAGCCAAGAATTTGCAGGGACTCTTGGGAACTATGGCTACACCTTC	CASSQEFAGTLGNYGYTF
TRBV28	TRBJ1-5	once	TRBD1	TGTGCCAGCAGCCCATATTCGACAGGGGCCCTGGCGAGTTATAGCAATCAGCCCCAGCATTTT	CASSPYSTGALASYSNQPQHF
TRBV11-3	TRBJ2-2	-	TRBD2	TGTGCCAGCAGCCAGGGACTAGCGGGGGCTGCGAACACCGGGGAGCTGTTTTTT	CASSQGLAGAANTGELFF
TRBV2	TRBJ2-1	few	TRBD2	TGTGCCAGCAGTGACAACCTAGCGGGGGTATCCAATGAGCAGTTCTTC	CASSDNLAGVSNEQFF
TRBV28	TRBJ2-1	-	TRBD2	TGTGCCAGCAGTTTATTCCCGGGGGGGTCCTACAATGAGCAGTTCTTC	CASSLFPGGSYNEQFF
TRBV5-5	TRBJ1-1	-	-	TGTGCCAGCAGCTTTTCGGGTCAGGGTGAAGCTTTCTTT	CASSFSGQGEAFF
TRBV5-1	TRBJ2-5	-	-	TGCGCCAGCAGCTTGGCCGTACAGGGCGTGGAGACCCAGTACTTC	CASSLAVQGVETQYF
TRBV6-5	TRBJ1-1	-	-	TGTGCCAGCAGTTACTCGCAGATGAACACTGAAGCTTTCTTT	CASSYSQMNTEAFF
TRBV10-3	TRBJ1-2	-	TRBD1	TGTGCCATCAGAGAAGGACAGGCCGGCTACACCTTC	CAIREGQAGYTF
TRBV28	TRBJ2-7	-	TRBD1	TGTGCCAGCAGTTCCTCAGGGGGTCCTACATACGAGCAGTACTTC	CASSSSGGPTYEQYF
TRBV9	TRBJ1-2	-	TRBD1	TGTGCCAGCAGCTTACCCGTGGACAGGCATAACTATGGCTACACCTTC	CASSLPVDRHNYGYTF
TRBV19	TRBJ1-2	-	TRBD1	TGTGCCAGTAGCCCCGGGGACAGGGGAAACTATGGCTACACCTTC	CASSPGDRGNYGYTF
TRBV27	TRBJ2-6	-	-	TGTGCCAGCGCATTTCAGGGGGGCCCAGGCCCTGGGGCCAACGTCCTGACTTTC	CASAFQGGPGPGANVLTF
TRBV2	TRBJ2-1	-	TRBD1	TGTGCCAGCAGGACCGGGACAGGCAATGAGCAGTTCTTC	CASRTGTGNEQFF
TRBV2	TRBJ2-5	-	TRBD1	TGTGCCAGCAGCAAGGACAGGGGCCAAGAGACCCAGTACTTC	CASSKDRGQETQYF
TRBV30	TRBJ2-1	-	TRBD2	TGTGCCTGGAGAGAGTCTAGCGGGAGGGCCAATGAGCAGTTCTTC	CAWRESSGRANEQFF
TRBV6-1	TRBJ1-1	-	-	TGTGCCAGCAGTGAAGCTGGGCCAGGGAAGGTATCCACTGAAGCTTTCTTT	CASSEAGPGKVSTEAFF
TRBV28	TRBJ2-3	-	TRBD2	TGTGCCAGCACCTCGGGGGGACTAGCGACAGATACGCAGTATTTT	CASTSGGLATDTQYF
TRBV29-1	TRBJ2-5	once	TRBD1	TGCAGCGTTACCGGGACAGCAGAGACCCAGTACTTC	CSVTGTAETQYF
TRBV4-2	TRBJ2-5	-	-	TGTGCCAGCAGCCAAGACCCGGGGTACCAAGAGACCCAGTACTTC	CASSQDPGYQETQYF
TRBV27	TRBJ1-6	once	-	TGTGCCAGCAGTTTAGATGGGGCAGGCCAATATAATTCACCCCTCCACTTT	CASSLDGAGQYNSPLHF
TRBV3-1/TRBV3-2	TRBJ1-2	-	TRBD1	TGTGCCAGCAGCCAAGGGGACAGGAACTATGGCTACACCTTC	CASSQGDRNYGYTF